The rows below give T cell receptor beta chains drawn from one sample of a study of cytomegalovirus exposure and HLA in healthy donors. Using immunoSEQ multiplex PCR, the repertoire was profiled, and TCRdb retains in-frame clones only, with some absent. Of roughly 120,000 clones listed, roughly 9.9% are singletons. The sample was PBMCs. Every receptor here comes from a man under 40 in good health and CMV-seronegative. Both conserved end residues are part of each CDR3. Each record gives: V gene, J gene, D gene, clone size, CDR3 protein, CDR3 DNA. D genes are given only for firm matches. The size of a clone is reported for some rows only, either as once, few or many, or as a class for expanded clones.

V gene: TRBV30; J gene: TRBJ1-5; D gene: -; clone size: -; CDR3 protein: CAWSVLGAGKGQPQHF; CDR3 DNA: TGTGCCTGGAGTGTACTTGGGGCAGGGAAAGGTCAGCCCCAGCATTTT
V gene: TRBV9; J gene: TRBJ2-7; D gene: TRBD1; clone size: -; CDR3 protein: CASSVGTGGESYEQYF; CDR3 DNA: TGTGCCAGCAGCGTCGGGACAGGGGGCGAATCGTACGAGCAGTACTTC
V gene: TRBV7-3; J gene: TRBJ2-5; D gene: TRBD1; clone size: -; CDR3 protein: CASSLGQGPETQYF; CDR3 DNA: TGTGCCAGCAGCTTGGGACAGGGTCCAGAGACCCAGTACTTC
V gene: TRBV5-1; J gene: TRBJ2-3; D gene: TRBD1; clone size: few; CDR3 protein: CASSRTGGREDTQYF; CDR3 DNA: TGCGCCAGCAGCCGGACAGGGGGCCGTGAAGATACGCAGTATTTT
V gene: TRBV27; J gene: TRBJ2-7; D gene: -; clone size: -; CDR3 protein: CASSLLVDSPSEQYF; CDR3 DNA: TGTGCCAGCAGTTTATTAGTAGATTCGCCCTCCGAGCAGTACTTC
V gene: TRBV27; J gene: TRBJ2-7; D gene: TRBD1; clone size: -; CDR3 protein: CATASGQSISYEQYF; CDR3 DNA: TGTGCCACCGCATCGGGACAGTCTATCTCCTACGAGCAGTACTTC
V gene: TRBV27; J gene: TRBJ1-2; D gene: TRBD1; clone size: -; CDR3 protein: CASSFRQGSANYGYTF; CDR3 DNA: TGTGCCAGCAGTTTCCGACAGGGGTCTGCTAACTATGGCTACACCTTC
V gene: TRBV4-1; J gene: TRBJ1-1; D gene: TRBD1; clone size: -; CDR3 protein: CASSQGGTGGTEAFF; CDR3 DNA: TGCGCCAGCAGCCAAGGAGGGACAGGGGGCACTGAAGCTTTCTTT
V gene: TRBV9; J gene: TRBJ2-5; D gene: TRBD1; clone size: -; CDR3 protein: CASSPDRGRMETQYF; CDR3 DNA: TGTGCCAGCAGCCCGGACAGGGGGCGAATGGAGACCCAGTACTTC
V gene: TRBV5-4; J gene: TRBJ2-6; D gene: -; clone size: -; CDR3 protein: CASSLESRVSGANVLTF; CDR3 DNA: TGTGCCAGCAGCTTGGAATCTCGGGTCTCTGGGGCCAACGTCCTGACTTTC
V gene: TRBV19; J gene: TRBJ1-1; D gene: -; clone size: few; CDR3 protein: CASSTTGNTEAFF; CDR3 DNA: TGTGCCAGTAGTACCACAGGGAACACTGAAGCTTTCTTT
V gene: TRBV27; J gene: TRBJ2-1; D gene: TRBD2; clone size: few; CDR3 protein: CASSWTSGGNEQFF; CDR3 DNA: TGTGCCAGCAGTTGGACTAGCGGGGGCAATGAGCAGTTCTTC
V gene: TRBV27; J gene: TRBJ2-2; D gene: -; clone size: few; CDR3 protein: CASSPRRDYTGELFF; CDR3 DNA: TGTGCCAGCAGCCCCCGGCGGGATTACACCGGGGAGCTGTTTTTT
V gene: TRBV5-1; J gene: TRBJ2-7; D gene: TRBD2; clone size: few; CDR3 protein: CASSSGLAGKRSSYEQYF; CDR3 DNA: TGCGCCAGCAGCTCCGGACTAGCGGGAAAAAGGAGCTCCTACGAGCAGTACTTC
V gene: TRBV29-1; J gene: TRBJ1-1; D gene: TRBD1; clone size: few; CDR3 protein: CSVDRGVNTEAFF; CDR3 DNA: TGCAGCGTCGACAGGGGGGTGAACACTGAAGCTTTCTTT
V gene: TRBV6-1; J gene: TRBJ2-7; D gene: TRBD2; clone size: -; CDR3 protein: CASSDAGTRNYEQYF; CDR3 DNA: TGTGCCAGCAGTGACGCCGGGACTAGGAACTACGAGCAGTACTTC
V gene: TRBV4-1; J gene: TRBJ1-1; D gene: -; clone size: -; CDR3 protein: CASSQDYHRMNTEAFF; CDR3 DNA: TGCGCCAGCAGCCAAGATTATCACAGAATGAACACTGAAGCTTTCTTT
V gene: TRBV6-5; J gene: TRBJ1-2; D gene: -; clone size: -; CDR3 protein: CASSREPGGYGYTF; CDR3 DNA: TGTGCCAGCAGCCGAGAACCGGGGGGCTATGGCTACACCTTC
V gene: TRBV7-2; J gene: TRBJ2-1; D gene: TRBD2; clone size: -; CDR3 protein: CASSAFSGGAGEQFF; CDR3 DNA: TGTGCCAGCAGCGCCTTTAGCGGGGGGGCCGGGGAGCAGTTCTTC